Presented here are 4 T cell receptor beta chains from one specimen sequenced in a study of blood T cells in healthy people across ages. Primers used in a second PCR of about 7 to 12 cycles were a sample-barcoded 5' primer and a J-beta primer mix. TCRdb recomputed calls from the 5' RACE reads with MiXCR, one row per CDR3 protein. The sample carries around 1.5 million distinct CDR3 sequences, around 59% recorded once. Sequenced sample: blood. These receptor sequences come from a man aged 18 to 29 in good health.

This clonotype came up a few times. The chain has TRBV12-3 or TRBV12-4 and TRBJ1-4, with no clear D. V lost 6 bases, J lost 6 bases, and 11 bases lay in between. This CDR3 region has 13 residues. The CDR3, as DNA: TGTGCCAGCAGCCCTACAGAATATGAAAAACTGTTTTTT. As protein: CASSPTEYEKLFF.

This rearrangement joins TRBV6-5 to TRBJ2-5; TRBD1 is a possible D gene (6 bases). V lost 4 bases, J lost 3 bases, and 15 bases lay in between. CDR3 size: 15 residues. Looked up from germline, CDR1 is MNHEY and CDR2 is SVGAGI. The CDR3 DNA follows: TGTGCCAGCAGTTCCGGAAGGGCAGGGGAAGAGACCCAGTACTTC. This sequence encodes CASSSGRAGEETQYF.

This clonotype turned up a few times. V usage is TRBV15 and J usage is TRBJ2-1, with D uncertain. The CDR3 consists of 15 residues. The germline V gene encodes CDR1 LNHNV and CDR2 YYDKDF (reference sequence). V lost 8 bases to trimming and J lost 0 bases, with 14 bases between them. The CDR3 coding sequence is TGTGCCACCTCACCGGCTGCGAGCTCCTACAATGAGCAGTTCTTC. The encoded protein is CATSPAASSYNEQFF. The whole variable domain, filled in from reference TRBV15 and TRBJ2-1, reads DAMVIQNPRYQVTQFGKPVTLSCSQTLNHNVMYWYQQKSSQAPKLLFHYYDKDFNNEADTPDNFQSRRPNTSFCFLDIRSPGLGDTAMYLCATSPAASSYNEQFFGPGTRLTVL.

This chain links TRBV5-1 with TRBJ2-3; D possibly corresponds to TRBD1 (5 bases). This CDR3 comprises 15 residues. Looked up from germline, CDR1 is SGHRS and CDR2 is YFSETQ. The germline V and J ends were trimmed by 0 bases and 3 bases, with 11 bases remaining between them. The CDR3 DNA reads TGCGCCAGCAGCTTGGCCGGCGCAGGGACAGATACGCAGTATTTT. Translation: CASSLAGAGTDTQYF. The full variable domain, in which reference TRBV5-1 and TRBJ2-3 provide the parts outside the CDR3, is KAGVTQTPRYLIKTRGQQVTLSCSPISGHRSVSWYQQTPGQGLQFLFEYFSETQRNKGNFPGRFSGRQFSNSRSEMNVSTLELGDSALYLCASSLAGAGTDTQYFGPGTRLTVL.